This entry concerns a single T cell receptor beta chain. Its antigen is unknown. The source of the sample is a study of cytomegalovirus exposure and HLA in healthy donors. Study-wide results and limits: According to an earlier analysis, most TCR beta V segments yielded productive rearrangements about 87% or about 30% of the time. TCR beta chains associated with HLA were, in a later analysis, more clonally expanded than equally common others.

Vbeta (60) and Jbeta (13) primers were used in the PCR. Original handling: Later reanalysis found 75 million to 95 million unique TCR beta chains, some 10 million of them shared. Method: immunoSEQ multiplex PCR; TCRdb's copy keeps in-frame clones and lacks some. The DNA gave D and trimming, while V, J and clone size come from that table. The sample holds about 180,000 clones; 65% to 75% are singletons and the top ten take 2% to 3%. The sequenced sample consisted of PBMCs. This clonotype originated in a human donor in good health.

In DNA form, the CDR3 reads TGCGCCAGCAGCCCTAGGACAGGCACAGATACGCAGTATTTT. It translates to CASSPRTGTDTQYF. The chain is built from TRBV5-1 and TRBJ2-3; D perhaps matches TRBD1 (6 bases). Germline V gene sequence: CDR1 SGHRS, CDR2 YFSETQ. Trimming stripped 4 bases from V and 1 base from J, with 10 bases between. This CDR3 region has 14 residues.